The 29 T cell receptor beta chains in this list originate from one sample, sequenced in a study of blood T cell repertoires in COVID-19. Method: immunoSEQ multiplex PCR; TCRdb's copy keeps in-frame clones and lacks some. The data show about 280,000 clones, around 90% seen once. Source material: PBMCs or T cells enriched from blood (not recorded which). The receptors shown here come from a woman aged 18 to 35 with acute COVID-19.

This chain connects TRBV4-3 to TRBJ2-1; 7 bases are shared with TRBD1. Trimming cost V 2 bases and J 7 bases; bases outside gene matches: 8. There are 15 residues in the CDR3. The germline CDR1 and CDR2 sequences are LGHNA and YSLEER. The CDR3 DNA is TGCGCCAGCAGCCAAATTCCGGGACAGTTTAATGAGCAGTTCTTC. Encoded protein: CASSQIPGQFNEQFF.

This sequence joins TRBV30 and TRBJ2-1, with 10 bases identical to TRBD2. Germline CDR1 reads GTSNPN; CDR2 reads SVGIG (reference sequence). V trimming: 0 bases; J trimming: 8 bases; junction bases outside the gene matches: 7. This CDR3 region has 15 residues. CDR3 sequence: CAWSVGLAGVDEQFF. The CDR3 nucleotides are TGTGCCTGGAGTGTAGGGCTAGCGGGAGTTGATGAGCAGTTCTTC.

This chain links TRBV2 with TRBJ1-1; possibly TRBD1 for D (5 bases). The CDR3 is 14 residues long. V was shortened by 6 bases and J by 0 bases, with 11 bases between the two germline ends. The germline gives CDR1 SNHLY, CDR2 FYNNEI. CDR3 DNA sequence: TGTGCCAGCAGAGGTTCAGGGTTGAACACTGAAGCTTTCTTT. Translation: CASRGSGLNTEAFF.

About this clone itself: The sample has other DNA sequences that encode this CDR3 too. The rearrangement links TRBV7-2 to TRBJ2-7; 10 bases are a match to TRBD2. This CDR3 region has 15 residues. Germline CDR1 is SGHTA and CDR2 is FQGNSA. Trimming cost V 5 bases and J 0 bases; bases outside gene matches: 4. CDR3 bases: TGTGCCAGCAGCAGGACTAGCGGAAGCTCCTACGAGCAGTACTTC. It yields the protein CASSRTSGSSYEQYF.

This clone was picked up a small number of times. The same CDR3 arises from other DNA sequences in this sample as well. The rearrangement joins TRBV19 to TRBJ2-7, with 11 bases aligning to TRBD2. J was trimmed by 2 bases and V by 3 bases; bases with no gene match: 3. The CDR3 loop spans 15 amino acids. The germline CDR1 and CDR2 sequences are LNHDA and SQIVND (reference sequence). The CDR3 nucleotides are TGTGCCAGTAGTATCCTAGCGGGAGGCCCCTACGAGCAGTACTTC. This codes for CASSILAGGPYEQYF. Full variable domain (outside the CDR3, taken from reference TRBV19 and TRBJ2-7): DGGITQSPKYLFRKEGQNVTLSCEQNLNHDAMYWYRQDPGQGLRLIYYSQIVNDFQKGDIAEGYSVSREKKESFPLTVTSAQKNPTAFYLCASSILAGGPYEQYFGPGTRLTVT.

This chain joins TRBV15 and TRBJ2-1; 11 bases line up with TRBD2. Trimming removed 1 base from V and 5 bases from J; junction bases left unmatched: 13. Germline V CDR1 and CDR2: LNHNV, YYDKDF (reference sequence). The CDR3 extends over 19 amino acids. CDR3 sequence (DNA): TGTGCCACCAGCAGAGCGGAGGGGATACTAGCGGGAGCCCACAATGAGCAGTTCTTC. The encoded protein is CATSRAEGILAGAHNEQFF.

This clone was detected only once. The gene calls are TRBV6-2 or TRBV6-3 and TRBJ2-7, with TRBD2 as a possible D gene (5 bases). The germline gives CDR1 MNHEY, CDR2 SVGEGT. V was trimmed by 0 bases and J by 3 bases, leaving 12 bases between them. The CDR3 is made up of 15 amino acids. The CDR3 sequence is CASSYSSASLYEQYF. In DNA form, the CDR3 reads TGTGCCAGCAGTTACTCTAGCGCATCGCTCTACGAGCAGTACTTC.

This chain uses TRBV29-1 with TRBJ2-2; TRBD1 matches 8 bases. The germline gives CDR1 SQVTM, CDR2 ANQGSEA. The length of the CDR3 is 16 residues. The V gene end was trimmed by 4 bases and the J gene end by 4 bases; junction bases not matched to a gene: 11. The CDR3 DNA follows: TGCAGCGTTGGTGGGACAGGCGTCTCTTCCACCGGGGAGCTGTTTTTT. The encoded protein is CSVGGTGVSSTGELFF.

The genes are TRBV6-6 and TRBJ2-7, with D perhaps matching TRBD2 (6 bases). CDR3 size: 15 residues. V shed 1 base and J shed 0 bases, with 10 bases lying between them. Germline V gene sequence: CDR1 MNHNY, CDR2 SVGAGI (reference sequence). CDR3 sequence reads: CASSYLEGYSYEQYF. CDR3 nucleotide sequence: TGTGCCAGCAGTTACTTGGAGGGTTACTCCTACGAGCAGTACTTC.

The chain recombines TRBV27 with TRBJ2-5; D is uncertain. V dropped 2 bases and J dropped 2 bases, with 9 bases sitting between them. The CDR3 sequence is 14 residues long. Germline V gene sequence: CDR1 MNHEY, CDR2 SMNVEV (reference sequence). As DNA, the CDR3 is TGTGCCAGCAGTTTAGTCTACTCGCAAGAGACCCAGTACTTC. It translates to CASSLVYSQETQYF.

This chain links TRBV10-3 with TRBJ2-5, with a weak D call TRBD2 (6 bases). Germline loops: CDR1 ENHRY, CDR2 SYGVKD. The V gene lost 1 base and the J gene lost 2 bases, with 11 bases spanning the gap. The CDR3 spans 15 residues. The CDR3 sequence: CAISEFASEQETQYF. The CDR3 DNA is TGTGCCATCAGTGAGTTTGCTAGCGAGCAAGAGACCCAGTACTTC.

The chain joins TRBV24-1 to TRBJ2-5, with TRBD2 matching over 10 bases. Trimming removed 3 bases from V and 1 base from J; junction bases left unmatched: 7. Germline CDR1 and CDR2: KGHDR and SFDVKD. This CDR3 has 17 residues. The CDR3 loop is CATSDHRTSGIQETQYF. The CDR3 DNA is TGTGCCACCAGTGATCACCGGACTAGCGGAATCCAAGAGACCCAGTACTTC.

This clone has only a few counts. The CDR3 spells CASSEWGQGSPGELFF. The CDR3 DNA follows: TGTGCCAGCAGCGAGTGGGGACAGGGAAGCCCCGGGGAGCTGTTTTTT. This chain connects TRBV9 to TRBJ2-2, with 9 bases matching TRBD1. This CDR3 has 16 amino acids. Per germline, CDR1 SGDLS and CDR2 YYNGEE. V shed 3 bases and J 6 bases; nucleotides not matched to a gene: 9.

This clone is deemed large. This chain links TRBV4-2 with TRBJ1-1, with 7 positions matching TRBD1. The CDR3 is 14 amino acids. The ends lost 5 bases at V and 5 bases at J; junction bases unmatched: 8. Per germline, CDR1 LGHNA and CDR2 YNFKEQ. The CDR3 reads CASSLQGERTEAFF. The CDR3 DNA is TGTGCCAGCAGCTTGCAGGGGGAGAGAACTGAAGCTTTCTTT.

This rearrangement joins TRBV5-4 to TRBJ2-7; D perhaps matches TRBD2 (5 bases). Trimming left V 0 bases short and J 7 bases short, with 8 bases between. Germline V gene lookup returns CDR1 SGHNT and CDR2 YYREEE (reference sequence). The CDR3 covers 12 residues. CDR3 sequence reads: CASSLGGLEQYF. DNA of the CDR3: TGTGCCAGCAGCTTGGGAGGGCTTGAGCAGTACTTC.

The chain carries TRBV20-1 and TRBJ2-7; TRBD1 agrees at 7 bases. The CDR3 totals 14 residues. V lost 4 bases to trimming and J lost 0 bases; unmatched junction nucleotides: 6. Germline values: CDR1 DFQATT, CDR2 SNEGSKA (reference sequence). CDR3 bases: TGCAGTGCTATTGACAGGGAAAGCTCCTACGAGCAGTACTTC. Translating it yields CSAIDRESSYEQYF.

The V call is TRBV12-3 or TRBV12-4, the J call TRBJ1-1; 7 positions match TRBD1. The CDR3 extends over 13 amino acids. The V and J ends lost 6 bases and 2 bases, in that order; junction bases with no gene match: 3. The CDR3 region is CASRWDRNTEAFF. Written as DNA, the CDR3 is TGTGCCAGCAGGTGGGACAGAAACACTGAAGCTTTCTTT.

CDR3 region: CASSLELAGVGEQFF. In nucleotides, the CDR3 is TGCGCCAGCAGCTTGGAACTAGCGGGAGTCGGTGAGCAGTTCTTC. The gene calls are TRBV5-1 and TRBJ2-1; 11 positions agree with TRBD2. The germline gives CDR1 SGHRS, CDR2 YFSETQ. CDR3 size: 15 residues. Germline trimming cut 0 bases from V and 9 bases from J; bases unmatched to any gene: 5.

V usage is TRBV29-1 and J usage is TRBJ1-3; the match to TRBD1 covers 7 bases. The V and J ends lost 2 bases and 2 bases, in that order; junction bases with no gene match: 0. This CDR3 contains 13 residues. The V gene's germline CDR1 is SQVTM and CDR2 ANQGSEA. The CDR3, as DNA: TGCAGCGTTGAAACAGGGGCTGGAAACACCATATATTTT. Translation: CSVETGAGNTIYF.

This chain links TRBV5-6 with TRBJ2-1, with TRBD2 matching 13 bases. The CDR3 consists of 16 residues. Germline assignment: CDR1 SGHDT and CDR2 YYEEEE. V lost 0 bases to trimming and J lost 7 bases; unmatched junction nucleotides: 4. The CDR3 DNA reads TGTGCCAGCAGCTTGGAGACTAGCGGGAGGTTAAATGAGCAGTTCTTC. Translated, it gives CASSLETSGRLNEQFF.

The rearrangement uses TRBV28 and TRBJ1-2; 11 bases line up with TRBD1. The CDR3 has 12 amino acids. Trimming removed 6 bases from V and 7 bases from J; junction bases left unmatched: 1. Germline-derived CDR1 and CDR2 are MDHEN and SYDVKM. As DNA, the CDR3 is TGTGCCAGCAGCGGACAGGGGGCTGGCTACACCTTC. Translation gives CASSGQGAGYTF.

This clone appeared once. V is TRBV19 and J is TRBJ1-5; TRBD1 is a possible D gene (5 bases). Germline V CDR1 and CDR2: LNHDA, SQIVND (reference sequence). V shed 7 bases and J shed 4 bases, with 23 bases lying between them. The CDR3 is 17 residues long. Here the CDR3 DNA reads TGTGCCAGTAACACACCAAGGAAGGGGCAAGGAAATCAGCCCCAGCATTTT. Protein product: CASNTPRKGQGNQPQHF.

This clone was picked up a small number of times. The chain links TRBV7-8 to TRBJ2-1; D perhaps matches TRBD2 (5 bases). Germline loops: CDR1 SGHVS, CDR2 FQNEAQ. The CDR3 runs 14 residues. V shed 4 bases and J shed 9 bases, with 16 bases lying between them. Here the CDR3 reads CASSSRLLVSEQFF. CDR3 coding DNA: TGTGCCAGCAGCTCCCGCCTACTAGTCAGTGAGCAGTTCTTC.

This clone was detected only a few times. The CDR3 nucleotides are TGTGCCAGCAGTAGACAGGGATTCAGCAATCAGCCCCAGCATTTT. Amino acid sequence: CASSRQGFSNQPQHF. The chain joins TRBV2 to TRBJ1-5, with 7 nucleotides matching TRBD1. Looked up from germline, CDR1 is SNHLY and CDR2 is FYNNEI. The CDR3 has 15 amino acids. V shed 5 bases and J 1 base; nucleotides not matched to a gene: 5.

The J gene is TRBJ2-2, the V gene TRBV7-9, with TRBD1 matching over 8 bases. The ends lost 5 bases at V and 7 bases at J; junction bases unmatched: 6. Germline V gene lookup returns CDR1 SEHNR and CDR2 FQNEAQ (reference sequence). This CDR3 region has 14 residues. CDR3 in DNA: TGTGCCAGCAGCCTGGGACAGGAAAGCGGGGAGCTGTTTTTT. Amino acid sequence: CASSLGQESGELFF.

This sequence joins TRBV4-3 and TRBJ1-4; 7 bases align to TRBD1. V shed 0 bases, J shed 8 bases, and the junction held 12 bases outside the gene matches. Germline V gene sequence: CDR1 LGHNA, CDR2 YSLEER. The CDR3 loop spans 17 amino acids. The CDR3: CASSQDISARGQEKLFF. The DNA for the CDR3 is TGCGCCAGCAGCCAAGATATTTCTGCGAGGGGGCAGGAAAAACTGTTTTTT.

V gene TRBV28 combines with J gene TRBJ2-7; the match to TRBD1 covers 11 bases. The V gene's germline CDR1 is MDHEN and CDR2 SYDVKM. V lost 6 bases and J lost 4; bases outside the gene matches: 8. CDR3 length equals 15 residues. The CDR3 DNA follows: TGTGCCAGCAGACTTAGGACAGGGGGCTCGTACGAGCAGTACTTC. Its translation is CASRLRTGGSYEQYF.

This clone has a single count. The chain carries TRBV5-1 and TRBJ1-1, with TRBD1 identical over 8 bases. Germline V gene data show CDR1 as SGHRS and CDR2 as YFSETQ. The CDR3 spans 14 residues. V trimming: 6 bases; J trimming: 6 bases; junction bases outside the gene matches: 10. The DNA of the CDR3 is TGCGCCAGCACCCTGGGGGGACAGGTTTCTGAAGCTTTCTTT. Translating it yields CASTLGGQVSEAFF.

This chain connects TRBV6-4 to TRBJ1-5; D is unclear. Trimming shortened V by 4 bases and J by 0 bases, and 4 bases separated the two germline ends. The CDR3 has 13 residues. Germline CDR1 is MRHNA and CDR2 is SNTAGT. CDR3 region: CASSVNSNQPQHF. The CDR3 DNA reads TGTGCCAGCAGTGTAAATAGCAATCAGCCCCAGCATTTT.